A selection of T cell receptor beta chains follows, all from one sample in a study of ipilimumab plus nivolumab after autologous stem cell transplantation. Measured with immunoSEQ multiplex PCR; TCRdb has only the in-frame clones, and not every one. The sample includes some 40,000 clones, over 90% of them seen just once. Sequencing used PBMCs, obtained in a trial of ipilimumab plus nivolumab as post-transplant consolidation. These TCRs come from a male donor with multiple myeloma. The CDR3 runs from the conserved cysteine through the conserved F or W. The D gene is left open where the match is weak.

>TRBD2|TRBJ2-1|TRBV5-5
TGTGCCAGCAGCTTGGCACTAGCGGGGGGGAAGCAGTTCTTC
CASSLALAGGKQFF
>TRBD1|TRBJ2-2|TRBV4-1
TGCGCCAGCAGCCTAAGACAGGGGAACACCGGGGAGCTGTTTTTT
CASSLRQGNTGELFF
>NA|TRBJ2-5|TRBV7-2
TGTGCCAGCAGTACCAATCGGGACTCTGTGAGGGAGACCCAGTACTTC
CASSTNRDSVRETQYF
>TRBD1|TRBJ1-5|TRBV6-5
TGTGCCAGCAGGGACAGGGTAGGCCAGCCCCAGCATTTT
CASRDRVGQPQHF
>NA|TRBJ1-1|TRBV11-3
TGTGCCAGCAGTCGACACCCGAACACTGAAGCTTTCTTT
CASSRHPNTEAFF
>TRBD2|TRBJ2-1|TRBV28
TGTGCCAGCAGTAAGCGGGGCAGCTCCTACAATGAGCAGTTCTTC
CASSKRGSSYNEQFF
>TRBD2|TRBJ2-1|TRBV4-2
TGTGCCAGCAGCGGTCAGTCTCGGGGGGGTTCCGATGAGCAGTTCTTC
CASSGQSRGGSDEQFF
>TRBD1|TRBJ2-1|TRBV4-1
TGCGCCAGCAGCCAAGAGAAAACAGGGGGCGCCTACAATGAGCAGTTCTTC
CASSQEKTGGAYNEQFF
>TRBD1|TRBJ2-5|TRBV5-1
TGCGCCAGCAGCTTGGCTGGACAGGTCCAAGAGACCCAGTACTTC
CASSLAGQVQETQYF
>NA|TRBJ1-1|TRBV5-6
TGTGCCAGCAGCTTGCGAAGGGTTACTGAAGCTTTCTTT
CASSLRRVTEAFF